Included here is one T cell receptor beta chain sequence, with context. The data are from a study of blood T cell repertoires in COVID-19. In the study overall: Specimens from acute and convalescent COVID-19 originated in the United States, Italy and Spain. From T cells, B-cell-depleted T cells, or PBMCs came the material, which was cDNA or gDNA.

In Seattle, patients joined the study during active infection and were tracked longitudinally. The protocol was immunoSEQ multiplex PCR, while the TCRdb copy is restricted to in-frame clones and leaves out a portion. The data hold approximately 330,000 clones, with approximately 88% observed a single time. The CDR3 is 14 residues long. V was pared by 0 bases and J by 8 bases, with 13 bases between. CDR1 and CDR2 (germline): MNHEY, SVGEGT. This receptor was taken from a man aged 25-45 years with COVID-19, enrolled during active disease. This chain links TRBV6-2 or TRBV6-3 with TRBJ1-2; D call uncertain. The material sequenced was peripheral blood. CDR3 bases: TGTGCCAGCAGTTACTCGACGCGGCACGGAGGCTACACCTTC. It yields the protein CASSYSTRHGGYTF.